This TCR beta chain comes out of a study of blood T cell repertoires in COVID-19. Study details: Italy, Spain and the United States were the sources of the convalescent and acute COVID-19 samples. PBMCs, B-cell-depleted T cells, or T cells provided the cDNA or gDNA that made up the material.

Clones were read by immunoSEQ multiplex PCR, and TCRdb kept only the in-frame ones, dropping some. The sample lists hundreds of thousands of clones; approximately 90% were seen once. Participants' reported clinical history set cohort assignment. This CDR3 region has 15 residues. Germline values: CDR1 LNHDA, CDR2 SQIVND (reference sequence). Trimming took off 3 bases at V and 1 base at J, with 13 bases between the two ends. The chain uses TRBV19 and TRBJ2-7; possible D gene TRBD2, 6 bases. This sequence was found in an older woman in a cohort exposed to, infected with or recovered from COVID-19 (not recorded which). The specimen sequenced was PBMCs or T cells enriched from blood (not recorded which). CDR3 sequence: CASSMPSAGSYEQYF. The DNA of the CDR3 is TGTGCCAGTAGTATGCCTTCGGCGGGGTCCTACGAGCAGTACTTC. Using reference TRBV19 and TRBJ2-7 for the parts outside the CDR3, the full variable domain is DGGITQSPKYLFRKEGQNVTLSCEQNLNHDAMYWYRQDPGQGLRLIYYSQIVNDFQKGDIAEGYSVSREKKESFPLTVTSAQKNPTAFYLCASSMPSAGSYEQYFGPGTRLTVT.